Described below is a single T cell receptor (beta chain) sequence and its context. PCR amplification relied on 60 Vbeta primers (plus 13 Jbeta primers). The data were produced by immunoSEQ multiplex PCR, yet TCRdb's version contains in-frame clones alone and is incomplete. This sample has around 140,000 clones, with under 90% found just once. The source of the sample is a study of cytomegalovirus exposure and HLA in healthy donors. Sequences were obtained from PBMCs. This clonotype was sampled from a man in his forties or fifties in good health and CMV-seronegative.

The CDR3 DNA is TGTGCCAGCAGCCAGGGACAGGGGGAGGAAAAACTGTTTTTT. It specifies CASSQGQGEEKLFF. The genes are TRBV14 and TRBJ1-4; 11 bases match TRBD1. With V trimmed by 3 bases and J by 8 bases, 2 bases remained unmatched. The CDR3 contains 14 residues. Germline assignment: CDR1 SGHDN and CDR2 FVKESK. Full variable domain (missing parts from reference TRBV14 and TRBJ1-4): EAGVTQFPSHSVIEKGQTVTLRCDPISGHDNLYWYRRVMGKEIKFLLHFVKESKQDESGMPNNRFLAERTGGTYSTLKVQPAELEDSGVYFCASSQGQGEEKLFFGSGTQLSVL.